This T cell receptor beta chain is drawn from a study of metastatic and nonmetastatic thyroid tumors. The wider study: Repertoire comparisons spanned blood and tumor or nodule tissue from malignant and benign thyroid patients. General observations from the study: The reported finding was significantly higher TCR beta diversity in malignant thyroid tumors relative to benign nodules, in blood and tumor.

Patients had received no treatment of any kind before thyroid surgery. Germline V gives CDR1 DFQATT, CDR2 SNEGSKA (reference sequence). The CDR3 loop spans 12 amino acids. The ends lost 6 bases at V and 6 bases at J; junction bases unmatched: 6. This clone was seen repeatedly, ten times or more. Its specificity is not known. As originally analysed: Building a distant-metastasis classifier for papillary thyroid cancer drew on CDR3 differences across clinicopathological groups. With MiXCR, TCRdb reprocessed the PCR reads. TCRdb assigned the V and J calls; the authors' analysis was not used. The sample contains roughly 58,000 clones, under 5% of which appear only once.

The source is a female donor with papillary thyroid cancer or a benign thyroid nodule (not recorded which). Some clones in this sample may be carry-over from other donors' samples. Sequenced material: blood. The chain carries TRBV20-1 and TRBJ1-2; 8 nucleotides agree with TRBD1. In nucleotides, the CDR3 is TGCAGTGCGATCACAGGGGGTGATGGCTACACCTTC. Translated, it gives CSAITGGDGYTF.